These 3 T cell receptor beta chains were sequenced from one sample in a study of shared clonotypes between healthy human individuals. TCRdb's copy holds only in-frame clones and misses some; the assay was immunoSEQ multiplex PCR. Here the sample spans around 2,000,000 clones, 95% being singletons. Sequencing input: naive CD4+ T cells sorted from blood. Subset described: CD45RA+ positively selected. These TCRs come from a man younger than 35 in good health.

This chain joins TRBV28 and TRBJ1-2; possibly TRBD1 for D (5 bases). CDR3 length equals 13 residues. Germline V gene data show CDR1 as MDHEN and CDR2 as SYDVKM. With 7 bases removed from V and 4 bases from J, the gap between germline ends came to 13 bases. CDR3 loop: CASTSGGIYGYTF. As DNA, the CDR3 is TGTGCCAGCACCTCCGGGGGGATCTATGGCTACACCTTC.

V and J are TRBV7-9 and TRBJ1-4; TRBD1 matches at 11 bases. The V and J ends lost 4 bases and 6 bases, in that order; junction bases with no gene match: 1. This CDR3 has 14 amino acids. CDR1 SEHNR and CDR2 FQNEAQ come from the germline V gene (reference sequence). The DNA of the CDR3 is TGTGCCAGCAGCTCGGGACAGGGGGATGAAAAACTGTTTTTT. It codes for CASSSGQGDEKLFF.

This chain connects TRBV21-1 to TRBJ1-2; the D call TRBD1 from the table was never checked on the DNA. TRBV21-1 is deemed a pseudogene. The CDR3 length is 14 residues. The CDR3 nucleotides read TGTGCCAGCAGACTGGGACAGGGGACCGATGGCTACACCTTC. Translation gives CASRLGQGTDGYTF.